A single sample gave rise to the 31 T cell receptor beta chains below, sequenced in a study of blood T cell repertoires in COVID-19. Measured with immunoSEQ multiplex PCR; TCRdb has only the in-frame clones, and not every one. The sample includes under 300,000 clones, roughly 91% of them seen just once. Sequences were obtained from peripheral blood. These receptors came from a man aged 30 to 45 with COVID-19, enrolled during active disease.

The rearrangement links TRBV9 to TRBJ1-1; D is unclear. The CDR3 runs to 14 residues. V was pared by 4 bases and J by 10 bases, with 20 bases between. CDR1 and CDR2 from the germline V gene are SGDLS and YYNGEE. In DNA form, the CDR3 reads TGTGCCAGCAGCCCTCAGTATCAGGTGGAGGGAGCTTTCTTT. This gives the protein CASSPQYQVEGAFF.

This chain connects TRBV27 to TRBJ2-5, with TRBD1 matching 9 bases. Germline V gene lookup returns CDR1 MNHEY and CDR2 SMNVEV (reference sequence). The CDR3 has 16 amino acids. The J segment lost 4 bases and the V segment lost 8 bases, leaving 14 bases of the junction unmatched. The CDR3 protein is CASARRTGVISETQYF. The CDR3 bases are TGTGCCAGCGCAAGGAGGACAGGGGTTATCTCAGAGACCCAGTACTTC.

The chain uses TRBV18 and TRBJ2-5, with 9 bases identical to TRBD2. The CDR3 has 15 residues. From germline, CDR1 is KGHSH and CDR2 LQKENI. The trim removed 6 bases at V and 1 base at J, leaving 6 bases unmatched. CDR3 sequence: CASSSTSGSQETQYF. The CDR3 DNA reads as TGTGCCAGCTCTTCGACTAGCGGATCCCAAGAGACCCAGTACTTC.

The CDR3 is CASSKDRDSSYNEQFF. As DNA, the CDR3 is TGTGCCAGCAGCAAAGATCGCGACAGCTCCTACAATGAGCAGTTCTTC. This chain joins TRBV21-1 and TRBJ2-1; TRBD1, the table's D call, lacks a check against the DNA. TRBV21-1 is shown as a pseudogene. The CDR3 covers 16 residues.

In DNA, the CDR3 is TGTGCCTGGAGTGACCCCAGACAGGGGTTTAGTCGCGACGTGGGGGAGCAGTACTTC. Amino acids: CAWSDPRQGFSRDVGEQYF. The chain employs TRBV30 and TRBJ2-7, with 8 bases identical to TRBD1. The CDR3 length is 19 residues. The J segment lost 7 bases and the V segment lost 1 base, leaving 24 bases of the junction unmatched. CDR1 is GTSNPN, CDR2 SVGIG, per germline (reference sequence).

The genes are TRBV7-9 and TRBJ1-1; D is possibly TRBD1 (6 bases). Germline loops: CDR1 SEHNR, CDR2 FQNEAQ (reference sequence). The CDR3 contains 14 residues. The V gene lost 1 base and the J gene lost 6 bases, with 12 bases spanning the gap. In nucleotides, the CDR3 is TGTGCCAGCAGCTTAGACAGGGATGAACCTGAAGCTTTCTTT. It is translated as CASSLDRDEPEAFF.

CDR3 region: CATNAQGSTDTQYF. As DNA, the CDR3 is TGTGCCACCAACGCACAGGGAAGCACAGATACGCAGTATTTT. The rearrangement uses TRBV7-9 and TRBJ2-3; TRBD1 might be the D (6 bases). V was clipped by 10 bases and J by 0 bases, with 14 bases between them. The length of the CDR3 is 14 residues. CDR1 is SEHNR and CDR2 is FQNEAQ in the germline V gene (reference sequence). Filled out from reference TRBV7-9 and TRBJ2-3, the complete variable domain reads DTGVSQNPRHKITKRGQNVTFRCDPISEHNRLYWYRQTLGQGPEFLTYFQNEAQLEKSRLLSDRFSAERPKGSFSTLEIQRTEQGDSAMYLCATNAQGSTDTQYFGPGTRLTVL.

This rearrangement joins TRBV7-2 to TRBJ1-5, with D possibly matching TRBD1 (5 bases). V dropped 1 base and J dropped 4 bases, with 11 bases sitting between them. Germline V gene sequence: CDR1 SGHTA, CDR2 FQGNSA. CDR3 length: 15 amino acids. The CDR3 DNA follows: TGTGCCAGCAGCTTAGAGGGGATCCCAAATCAGCCCCAGCATTTT. Protein: CASSLEGIPNQPQHF.

This chain links TRBV5-1 with TRBJ2-2; possible D gene TRBD2, 5 bases. The CDR3 is 16 amino acids. Germline lookup yields CDR1 SGHRS and CDR2 YFSETQ. V dropped 0 bases and J dropped 1 base, with 10 bases sitting between them. DNA of the CDR3: TGCGCCAGCAGCTTGGAGGTAGCGAGGAACACCGGGGAGCTGTTTTTT. Amino acids: CASSLEVARNTGELFF.

CDR3 protein: CASTQPGGGRGYEQYF. CDR3 sequence (DNA): TGTGCCAGCACCCAACCTGGGGGGGGGCGTGGCTACGAGCAGTACTTC. The rearrangement uses TRBV28 and TRBJ2-7, with a possible D match to TRBD2 (7 bases). Germline lookup yields CDR1 MDHEN and CDR2 SYDVKM. Trimming removed 7 bases from V and 3 bases from J, with 22 bases in between. CDR3 size: 16 residues.

This chain links TRBV2 with TRBJ2-2, with D tentatively TRBD2 (5 bases). This CDR3 contains 15 residues. The V end was cut by 7 bases, the J end by 4 bases, with 16 bases between. Germline assignment: CDR1 SNHLY and CDR2 FYNNEI. The DNA for the CDR3 is TGTGCCAGCACGGACCAGTCCGCGGGCACCGGGGAGCTGTTTTTT. Its protein product is CASTDQSAGTGELFF.

V is TRBV7-9 and J is TRBJ2-7, with D maybe TRBD2 (7 bases). Trimming stripped 0 bases from V and 0 bases from J, with 12 bases between. The germline gives CDR1 SEHNR, CDR2 FQNEAQ (reference sequence). The CDR3 is 16 amino acids. The CDR3 loop reads CASSLAAGARSYEQYF. DNA of the CDR3: TGTGCCAGCAGCTTAGCGGCGGGGGCGCGCTCCTACGAGCAGTACTTC.

The chain links TRBV5-5 to TRBJ2-5; D uncertain. Deletions cut 2 bases from V and 5 bases from J, with 19 bases between. Germline CDR1 SGHKS, CDR2 YYEKEE (reference sequence). The CDR3 has 16 residues. CDR3 loop: CASSFGSASSRETQYF. CDR3 coding DNA: TGTGCCAGCAGCTTCGGATCGGCATCCTCGAGGGAGACCCAGTACTTC.

This rearrangement joins TRBV7-7 to TRBJ2-5; 8 bases are a match to TRBD1. V dropped 0 bases and J dropped 2; count of bases not matched to a gene: 11. The germline gives CDR1 SSHAT, CDR2 FNYEAQ (reference sequence). The length of the CDR3 is 18 residues. In DNA form, the CDR3 reads TGTGCCAGCAGCTTAGCCCGGACAGGGTTTATGGGGCAAGAGACCCAGTACTTC. Protein sequence: CASSLARTGFMGQETQYF.

This chain links TRBV5-1 with TRBJ2-5; no clear D. Trimming left V 4 bases short and J 3 bases short, with 13 bases between. CDR1 and CDR2 (germline): SGHRS, YFSETQ. CDR3 length equals 14 residues. This CDR3 reads CASSASYQEETQYF. The CDR3 region has the DNA TGCGCCAGCAGCGCCAGTTACCAAGAAGAGACCCAGTACTTC.

The gene calls are TRBV5-1 and TRBJ2-7; 7 bases match TRBD1. Germline trimming cut 3 bases from V and 4 bases from J; bases unmatched to any gene: 16. This CDR3 has 17 residues. Germline assignment: CDR1 SGHRS and CDR2 YFSETQ. CDR3 DNA sequence: TGCGCCAGCAGCTCTTACTACAGGGGATCTGGGGCTTACGAGCAGTACTTC. Its protein product is CASSSYYRGSGAYEQYF.

This rearrangement joins TRBV11-2 to TRBJ1-2; D is unresolved. The V gene's germline CDR1 is SGHAT and CDR2 FQNNGV. V gave up 5 bases and J gave up 7 bases, with 20 bases separating them. The CDR3 contains 15 residues. The CDR3 region is CASSHSSDWFGGYTF. For the CDR3, the DNA is TGTGCCAGCAGCCATTCGTCCGACTGGTTTGGTGGCTACACCTTC.

V usage is TRBV7-9 and J usage is TRBJ1-4; D uncertain. Germline V gene sequence: CDR1 SEHNR, CDR2 FQNEAQ (reference sequence). There are 15 residues in the CDR3. V lost 5 bases and J lost 6, with 16 bases in between. CDR3 amino acids: CASSPWPNQDEKLFF. CDR3 sequence (DNA): TGTGCCAGCAGCCCCTGGCCTAATCAGGATGAAAAACTGTTTTTT.

The V gene is TRBV23-1, the J gene TRBJ2-7, with 8 bases identical to TRBD1. TRBV23-1 is an ORF, with its function uncertain. With V trimmed by 4 bases and J by 3 bases, 8 bases remained unmatched. This CDR3 is 15 amino acids long. The CDR3 sequence is CASSPGTGSDYEQYF. The CDR3 region has the DNA TGCGCCAGCAGTCCGGGGACAGGCTCAGACTACGAGCAGTACTTC.

This chain joins TRBV5-3 and TRBJ2-7, with D perhaps TRBD1 (6 bases). TRBV5-3 is designated an ORF whose function remains uncertain. The ends were cut back, 3 bases at V and 2 bases at J, with 24 bases in the middle. This CDR3 spans 18 amino acids. CDR3 DNA: TGTGCCAGAAGCTCACAGTATGTCCCAGGGGAGAACACCTACGAGCAGTACTTC. Residues: CARSSQYVPGENTYEQYF.

Here the CDR3 DNA reads TGTGCCAGCAGACAAGGGGAATCACCCCTCCACTTT. This encodes CASRQGESPLHF. The chain is built from TRBV12-3 or TRBV12-4 and TRBJ1-6; D may be TRBD1 (5 bases). The V end was cut by 6 bases, the J end by 10 bases, with 10 bases between. The CDR3 totals 12 residues.

The V call is TRBV6-5, the J call TRBJ1-1, with TRBD1 matching over 7 bases. Germline lookup yields CDR1 MNHEY and CDR2 SVGAGI. This CDR3 comprises 14 residues. V trimming: 6 bases; J trimming: 4 bases; junction bases outside the gene matches: 8. The CDR3 protein is CASSPTGSGTEAFF. CDR3 DNA sequence: TGTGCCAGCAGCCCGACAGGGTCCGGCACTGAAGCTTTCTTT.

The gene calls are TRBV30 and TRBJ1-6; 8 bases fit TRBD1. Germline V CDR1 and CDR2: GTSNPN, SVGIG (reference sequence). The V gene end was trimmed by 4 bases and the J gene end by 7 bases; junction bases not matched to a gene: 6. This CDR3 has 14 residues. The CDR3 reads CAWTGTGSNSPLHF. In DNA form, the CDR3 reads TGTGCCTGGACGGGGACAGGCTCGAATTCACCCCTCCACTTT.

The rearrangement joins TRBV6-5 to TRBJ1-2; 7 bases fit TRBD1. The CDR3 has 14 amino acids. Per germline, CDR1 MNHEY and CDR2 SVGAGI. The V and J ends lost 4 bases and 6 bases, in that order; junction bases with no gene match: 8. CDR3 nucleotides: TGTGCCAGCAGTTCACCAGGACAGGTCAATGGCTACACCTTC. Its translation is CASSSPGQVNGYTF.

The rearrangement uses TRBV13 and TRBJ1-2; 11 bases map to TRBD1. From germline, CDR1 is PRHDT and CDR2 FYEKMQ (reference sequence). The CDR3 covers 15 residues. With V trimmed by 4 bases and J by 4 bases, 5 bases remained unmatched. CDR3 in DNA: TGTGCCAGCAGCTCGGACAGGGGGCGAGGCTATGGCTACACCTTC. It codes for CASSSDRGRGYGYTF.

The J gene is TRBJ2-7, the V gene TRBV4-1; possibly TRBD2 for D (6 bases). V lost 1 base and J lost 0, with 16 bases in between. The CDR3 loop spans 17 amino acids. Germline V CDR1 and CDR2: MGHRA, YSYEKL. The CDR3 sequence: CASSQVVFGAGSYEQYF. The CDR3 nucleotides read TGCGCCAGCAGCCAAGTCGTATTTGGAGCGGGCTCCTACGAGCAGTACTTC.

J is TRBJ2-2 and V is TRBV4-1; the D gene is possibly TRBD2 (5 bases). In germline, CDR1 is MGHRA, CDR2 YSYEKL. Trimming removed 5 bases from V and 6 bases from J, with 22 bases in between. This CDR3 region has 17 residues. CDR3 loop: CASSSLLGAPGAGELFF. In nucleotides, the CDR3 is TGCGCCAGCAGCTCTCTCCTGGGAGCCCCTGGCGCCGGGGAGCTGTTTTTT.

This clone has only one observation. The gene calls are TRBV6-5 and TRBJ2-7; D gene ambiguous. Germline lookup yields CDR1 MNHEY and CDR2 SVGAGI. The CDR3 length is 11 residues. V was pared by 10 bases and J by 3 bases, with 10 bases between. CDR3 residues: CATSTGYEQYF. In DNA, the CDR3 is TGTGCCACCTCGACGGGCTACGAGCAGTACTTC.

A single count supports this clone. This CDR3 reads CASSQTGSYNEQFF. CDR3 DNA sequence: TGTGCCAGCAGTCAAACTGGTTCCTACAATGAGCAGTTCTTC. V gene TRBV6-6 combines with J gene TRBJ2-1; D gene unclear. This CDR3 comprises 14 residues. From germline, CDR1 is MNHNY and CDR2 SVGAGI (reference sequence). The V gene lost 5 bases and the J gene lost 1 base, with 9 bases spanning the gap.

V gene TRBV5-4 combines with J gene TRBJ2-7, with 8 positions matching TRBD2. J was trimmed by 2 bases and V by 1 base; bases with no gene match: 5. The CDR3 totals 15 residues. Germline loops: CDR1 SGHNT, CDR2 YYREEE (reference sequence). The CDR3 region has the DNA TGTGCCAGCAGCTTGAAAGCGGGGGACCCCTACGAGCAGTACTTC. This gives the protein CASSLKAGDPYEQYF.

This chain connects TRBV6-5 to TRBJ1-4, with TRBD1 as a possible D gene (5 bases). Germline CDR1 and CDR2: MNHEY and SVGAGI. This CDR3 spans 14 amino acids. The V gene lost 4 bases and the J gene lost 8 bases, with 14 bases spanning the gap. This CDR3 is CASSWRGSREKLFF. As DNA, the CDR3 is TGTGCCAGCAGTTGGAGGGGATCAAGGGAAAAACTGTTTTTT.